The 7 T cell receptor beta chains reported below all come from one sample, sequenced in a study of cytomegalovirus exposure and HLA in healthy donors. The PCR was carried out with 60 Vbeta primers and 13 Jbeta primers. Clones were sequenced by immunoSEQ multiplex PCR, and TCRdb holds only the in-frame ones, with some missing. The table shows roughly 70,000 clones, with around 70% occurring only once. The sample taken for sequencing was PBMCs. All receptors come from a human donor in good health.

The chain recombines TRBV5-1 with TRBJ2-3; TRBD2 aligns across 12 bases. The CDR3 contains 15 residues. Unmatched junction bases numbered 7, after V lost 4 bases and J lost 7 bases. Germline V gene lookup returns CDR1 SGHRS and CDR2 YFSETQ. Written as DNA, the CDR3 is TGCGCCAGCAGCGGGGGACTAGCGGGTATTTATACGCAGTATTTT. It translates to CASSGGLAGIYTQYF.

This chain connects TRBV19 to TRBJ2-6, with TRBD1 matching 10 bases. Unmatched junction bases numbered 7, after V lost 5 bases and J lost 0 bases. The CDR3 is 18 amino acids. CDR1 and CDR2 from the germline V gene are LNHDA and SQIVND (reference sequence). The CDR3: CASSAKTGGGSGANVLTF. The CDR3 DNA is TGTGCCAGTAGTGCCAAGACAGGGGGCGGCTCTGGGGCCAACGTCCTGACTTTC.

The chain links TRBV30 to TRBJ1-3; D ambiguous. Germline lookup yields CDR1 GTSNPN and CDR2 SVGIG (reference sequence). Trimming removed 4 bases from V and 4 bases from J, with 14 bases in between. The CDR3 extends over 14 amino acids. CDR3 sequence: CAWTPGRSGNTIYF. The CDR3 DNA is TGTGCCTGGACCCCGGGGAGGTCCGGAAACACCATATATTTT.

V usage is TRBV10-3 and J usage is TRBJ1-1; D gene unclear. CDR3 length equals 16 residues. V was clipped by 0 bases and J by 0 bases, with 11 bases between them. CDR1 ENHRY and CDR2 SYGVKD come from the germline V gene. CDR3 in DNA: TGTGCCATCAGTGAGTCGATGGCGGGGATGAACACTGAAGCTTTCTTT. Its protein product is CAISESMAGMNTEAFF.

About this clone itself: One end of the junction fails to match germline, which may point to a read error. V and J are TRBV6-5 and TRBJ1-1, with 9 bases lining up with TRBD1. The CDR3 is 14 residues long. Germline V CDR1 and CDR2: MNHEY, SVGAGI. The CDR3 DNA reads as TGTGCCAGCAGACCGGCACAGGGGGCGCAACTCCGCGTCTTT. Amino acids: CASRPAQGAQLRVF.

This clone has only a few counts. The chain combines TRBV18 with TRBJ1-4, with TRBD1 as a possible D gene (5 bases). The CDR3 is 14 residues long. Germline V gene lookup returns CDR1 KGHSH and CDR2 LQKENI. Trimming took off 8 bases at V and 8 bases at J, with 18 bases between the two ends. The CDR3 region is CASRGGANQEKLFF. CDR3 DNA sequence: TGTGCCAGCCGGGGAGGGGCGAACCAGGAAAAACTGTTTTTT.

This sequence joins TRBV5-5 and TRBJ2-7; 9 nucleotides line up with TRBD1. This CDR3 is built from 15 residues. V lost 1 base to trimming and J lost 9 bases; unmatched junction nucleotides: 11. Germline CDR1 reads SGHKS; CDR2 reads YYEKEE (reference sequence). CDR3 in amino acids: CASSLSGTGTPRQYF. CDR3 bases: TGTGCCAGCAGCTTGTCCGGGACAGGGACCCCTCGGCAGTACTTC.